This TCR beta chain stems from a study of OX40 agonist ivuxolimab in advanced cancers. The overall study: Ivuxolimab was administered intravenously to patients at 0.01 to 10 mg/kg every 2 weeks. Findings and limits, study-wide: The specificity for antigen of the expanded peripheral T cells was not determined.

Patients were ruled out by autoimmune disease history or systemic immunosuppression. This CDR3 is 13 amino acids long. The V and J ends lost 4 bases and 7 bases respectively, with 14 bases between them. Per germline, CDR1 SGHNT and CDR2 YYREEE (reference sequence). Some clones are missing from TCRdb's copy, which holds only in-frame ones; the method was immunoSEQ multiplex PCR. The sample has 60,000 to 80,000 clones; approximately 90% are singletons. Regarding this clone: Its antigen is not known.

The sequence came from an adult with an advanced solid tumor such as melanoma, head and neck, liver or kidney cancer. The V call is TRBV5-4, the J call TRBJ1-2, with TRBD1 as a possible D gene (6 bases). The input for sequencing was CD4+ or CD8+ T cells sorted from blood, taken in a trial of the OX40 agonist ivuxolimab. This chain's CDR3 is CASSADRLSGYTF. As DNA, the CDR3 is TGTGCCAGCAGCGCTGACAGGCTTTCTGGCTACACCTTC.